Each of the 25 T cell receptor beta chains below was sequenced from the same sample in a study of T cell repertoires in cytomegalovirus infection (dated by TCRdb to the late 2010s). Sequencing took place on an Illumina HiSeq 1500. In-frame beta chains were kept once TCRdb had trimmed the public reads at Q25 with fastp and called clones with MiXCR. All rows with the same CDR3 protein become a single entry with the most common DNA and genes. The table for this sample lists over 200,000 distinct CDR3 sequences; around 13% of them were counted only once. Around 9% of the sample is in the top ten clones. The sample taken for sequencing was PBMCs. These TCRs come from a human donor in good health (CMV status not recorded). Some clones in this sample may be carry-over from other donors' samples.

The chain employs TRBV5-8 and TRBJ2-5, with D possibly being TRBD2 (6 bases). The ends were cut back, 0 bases at V and 0 bases at J, with 12 bases in the middle. Germline V lookup: CDR1 SGHTS, CDR2 YDEGEE. This CDR3 spans 16 amino acids. The DNA for the CDR3 is TGTGCCAGCAGCTTGGGCCGGCGGGGTAACCAAGAGACCCAGTACTTC. It codes for CASSLGRRGNQETQYF.

This clonotype was observed at least ten times. The J gene is TRBJ2-2, the V gene TRBV7-2; possibly TRBD2 for D (6 bases). Trimming took off 3 bases at V and 3 bases at J, with 11 bases between the two ends. The germline CDR1 and CDR2 sequences are SGHTA and FQGNSA. The CDR3 runs to 15 residues. CDR3: CASSFHSGDTGELFF. CDR3 in DNA: TGTGCCAGCAGCTTTCATTCGGGAGACACCGGGGAGCTGTTTTTT.

In its sample, this clonotype was seen a few times. The chain uses TRBV6-6 and TRBJ1-1; D is unclear. Germline V gives CDR1 MNHNY, CDR2 SVGAGI (reference sequence). This CDR3 contains 13 residues. Trimming took 5 bases from V and 8 from J, leaving 15 bases between them. CDR3 in DNA: TGTGCCAGCAGTCTATTAGGGCAGTTGGAAGCTTTCTTT. Amino acid sequence: CASSLLGQLEAFF.

This clonotype has ten or more counts. J is TRBJ2-2 and V is TRBV19; TRBD2 is a possible D gene (5 bases). Germline CDR1 LNHDA, CDR2 SQIVND (reference sequence). Trimming removed 4 bases from V and 2 bases from J, with 11 bases in between. The CDR3 consists of 15 residues. Here the CDR3 DNA reads TGTGCCAGTAGTAGGACTTCGCTAAACACCGGGGAGCTGTTTTTT. As protein: CASSRTSLNTGELFF.

At least ten counts were recorded for this clonotype. The chain uses TRBV10-3 and TRBJ1-1, with D perhaps matching TRBD1 (6 bases). The CDR3 length is 15 residues. Germline V lookup: CDR1 ENHRY, CDR2 SYGVKD. V was clipped by 4 bases and J by 11 bases, with 23 bases between them. The CDR3 sequence: CAISGGSRGQEKAFF. DNA of the CDR3: TGTGCCATCAGTGGGGGCTCCAGGGGCCAGGAAAAGGCTTTCTTT.

This clonotype was recorded at least ten times. The V and J genes are TRBV7-3 and TRBJ2-7, with a weak D call TRBD2 (7 bases). Trimming took off 5 bases at V and 6 bases at J, with 17 bases between the two ends. This CDR3 spans 14 amino acids. Germline V gene sequence: CDR1 SGHTA, CDR2 FQGTGA. CDR3 bases: TGTGCCAGCAGCCCCCGGGGGGCCTTTGGCGAGCAGTACTTC. Its translation is CASSPRGAFGEQYF.

This clonotype was observed at least ten times. The J gene is TRBJ2-3, the V gene TRBV7-2; 16 positions match TRBD2. J lost 5 bases, V lost 4 bases, and 12 bases had no gene match. The CDR3 is 19 amino acids. Germline CDR1 and CDR2: SGHTA and FQGNSA. Here the CDR3 DNA reads TGTGCCAGCAGCTCCATTCCGGGACTAGCGGGAGGGCCTGGAGATACGCAGTATTTT. This sequence encodes CASSSIPGLAGGPGDTQYF.

This clonotype was detected a few times. The chain is built from TRBV3-1 and TRBJ2-3; 7 bases line up with TRBD1. The CDR3 is 15 amino acids. The V gene end was trimmed by 4 bases and the J gene end by 4 bases; junction bases not matched to a gene: 8. Germline CDR1 reads LGHDT; CDR2 reads YNNKEL (reference sequence). CDR3 sequence (DNA): TGTGCCAGCAGCCTACTATCAGGGGGAGCAGATACGCAGTATTTT. This translates into CASSLLSGGADTQYF.

This clonotype came up many times. CDR3 DNA sequence: TGTGCCAGCAGACCCTCCCCGGGAGAGGGTTCACCCCTCCACTTT. Translating it yields CASRPSPGEGSPLHF. The chain couples TRBV7-2 to TRBJ1-6, with unresolved D. This CDR3 comprises 15 residues. V gave up 6 bases and J gave up 9 bases, with 18 bases separating them. CDR1 is SGHTA and CDR2 is FQGNSA in the germline V gene.

This clonotype was seen at least ten times. The CDR3 reads CATSSGSADTQYF. The CDR3 DNA follows: TGTGCCACCTCCTCCGGGTCCGCAGATACGCAGTATTTT. This chain uses TRBV28 with TRBJ2-3; D uncertain. Germline CDR1 MDHEN, CDR2 SYDVKM. V lost 10 bases and J 4 bases, leaving 15 bases between the germline ends. The CDR3 extends over 13 amino acids.

The chain combines TRBV29-1 with TRBJ2-1; 11 nucleotides align to TRBD1. CDR1 is SQVTM, CDR2 ANQGSEA, per germline. V lost 7 bases to trimming and J lost 6 bases; unmatched junction nucleotides: 5. This CDR3 region has 13 residues. The CDR3 DNA follows: TGCAGCGGACAGGACAGGGGGCTCAATGAGCAGTTCTTC. Translation gives CSGQDRGLNEQFF.

The chain uses TRBV12-3 or TRBV12-4 and TRBJ2-2; 12 bases line up with TRBD2. V was pared by 5 bases and J by 7 bases, with 11 bases of the junction left unmatched. CDR3 length: 17 residues. CDR3 DNA: TGTGCCAGCAGTCCCCTCGGACTAGCGGGGTTCTACGGGGAGCTGTTTTTT. As protein: CASSPLGLAGFYGELFF.

This chain connects TRBV5-4 to TRBJ2-2, with TRBD2 matching over 7 bases. Germline-derived CDR1 and CDR2 are SGHNT and YYREEE (reference sequence). Trimming removed 0 bases from V and 2 bases from J; junction bases left unmatched: 4. This CDR3 is built from 16 residues. The DNA of the CDR3 is TGTGCCAGCAGCTTGGGGACTAGGGGAAACACCGGGGAGCTGTTTTTT. It specifies CASSLGTRGNTGELFF.

This clonotype was detected many times. The gene calls are TRBV19 and TRBJ2-2; D unresolved. CDR1 is LNHDA, CDR2 SQIVND, per germline (reference sequence). Trimming took off 3 bases at V and 7 bases at J, with 15 bases between the two ends. The CDR3 contains 15 residues. CDR3 protein: CASSIVGRIGGELFF. The CDR3 coding sequence is TGTGCCAGTAGTATTGTTGGCAGGATCGGCGGGGAGCTGTTTTTT. The full variable domain, with the rest looked up from reference TRBV19 and TRBJ2-2, is DGGITQSPKYLFRKEGQNVTLSCEQNLNHDAMYWYRQDPGQGLRLIYYSQIVNDFQKGDIAEGYSVSREKKESFPLTVTSAQKNPTAFYLCASSIVGRIGGELFFGEGSRLTVL.

This clonotype was found a few times. This chain joins TRBV5-4 and TRBJ1-1; tentatively, D is TRBD1 (6 bases). The CDR3 totals 11 residues. V lost 2 bases, J lost 11 bases, and 10 bases lay in between. The germline V gene has CDR1 SGHNT and CDR2 YYREEE (reference sequence). CDR3 amino acids: CASSLQGRAFF. The DNA of the CDR3 is TGTGCCAGCAGCTTACAGGGCCGTGCTTTCTTT.

The rearrangement joins TRBV2 to TRBJ2-2, with 8 bases lining up with TRBD2. This CDR3 spans 16 amino acids. With 7 bases clipped from V and 1 base from J, the junction kept 8 bases outside the gene matches. CDR1 is SNHLY and CDR2 is FYNNEI in the germline V gene. CDR3 in amino acids: CASNIAGSMNTGELFF. CDR3 in DNA: TGTGCCAGCAATATAGCGGGAAGCATGAACACCGGGGAGCTGTTTTTT. Filled out from reference TRBV2 and TRBJ2-2, the complete variable domain reads EPEVTQTPSHQVTQMGQEVILRCVPISNHLYFYWYRQILGQKVEFLVSFYNNEISEKSEIFDDQFSVERPDGSNFTLKIRSTKLEDSAMYFCASNIAGSMNTGELFFGEGSRLTVL.

This clonotype was counted many times. The chain is built from TRBV7-9 and TRBJ1-2; D perhaps matches TRBD1 (5 bases). The CDR3 totals 16 residues. CDR1 is SEHNR and CDR2 is FQNEAQ in the germline V gene (reference sequence). Trimming cost V 3 bases and J 4 bases, with 18 bases left between them. Written as DNA, the CDR3 is TGTGCCAGCAGCTTGGCCGCCCCGCATGGGGGCTATGGCTACACCTTC. It specifies CASSLAAPHGGYGYTF.

This clonotype has ten or more counts. V is TRBV6-2 or TRBV6-3 and J is TRBJ2-1; 15 bases map to TRBD2. The ends lost 2 bases at V and 10 bases at J; junction bases unmatched: 6. Germline V gene data show CDR1 as MNHEY and CDR2 as SVGEGT. CDR3 length: 16 amino acids. CDR3 in DNA: TGTGCCAGCAGTTACGGCGGACTAGCGGGGGGGGGGGAGCAGTTCTTC. Its protein product is CASSYGGLAGGGEQFF.

This clonotype showed up many times. The chain uses TRBV15 and TRBJ2-7, with 10 positions matching TRBD2. Germline CDR1 is LNHNV and CDR2 is YYDKDF (reference sequence). The CDR3 totals 17 residues. With 5 bases clipped from V and 5 bases from J, the junction kept 15 bases outside the gene matches. This CDR3 reads CATSEGTSVIGLDEQYF. The DNA of the CDR3 is TGTGCCACCAGCGAAGGGACTAGCGTCATAGGACTAGACGAGCAGTACTTC. Drawing the rest from reference TRBV15 and TRBJ2-7, the complete variable domain is DAMVIQNPRYQVTQFGKPVTLSCSQTLNHNVMYWYQQKSSQAPKLLFHYYDKDFNNEADTPDNFQSRRPNTSFCFLDIRSPGLGDTAMYLCATSEGTSVIGLDEQYFGPGTRLTVT.

The chain links TRBV6-2 or TRBV6-3 to TRBJ1-6, with a weak D call TRBD1 (5 bases). The germline gives CDR1 MNHEY, CDR2 SVGEGT. Between the trimmed V and J ends, which lost 5 bases and 6 bases, there was a span of 11 bases. The CDR3 runs 14 residues. The chain's CDR3 is CASSQHGANSPLHF. The CDR3 region has the DNA TGTGCCAGCAGTCAACACGGGGCTAATTCACCCCTCCACTTT.

This clonotype showed up just a few times. The DNA of the CDR3 is TGCAGTGCTAGAGAGGCTAGCGGGAATTACGAGCAGTACTTC. It specifies CSAREASGNYEQYF. This sequence joins TRBV20-1 and TRBJ2-7; 9 nucleotides line up with TRBD2. This CDR3 spans 14 amino acids. The germline CDR1 and CDR2 sequences are DFQATT and SNEGSKA (reference sequence). Trimming removed 0 bases from V and 4 bases from J; junction bases left unmatched: 4.

This clonotype was detected only a few times. This chain uses TRBV19 with TRBJ2-7; D may be TRBD1 or TRBD2 (5 bases each). The germline gives CDR1 LNHDA, CDR2 SQIVND (reference sequence). The V end was cut by 3 bases, the J end by 2 bases, with 8 bases between. The CDR3 is made up of 13 amino acids. The CDR3 DNA reads as TGTGCCAGTAGTATTCAGGGAGCCTACGAGCAGTACTTC. Translation: CASSIQGAYEQYF.

This clonotype was observed a handful of times. The rearrangement links TRBV15 to TRBJ2-3; D possibly corresponds to TRBD2 (6 bases). The length of the CDR3 is 17 residues. V was pared by 3 bases and J by 3 bases, with 19 bases between. The germline CDR1 and CDR2 sequences are LNHNV and YYDKDF (reference sequence). The CDR3 nucleotides are TGTGCCACCAGCAGCCCCCTGCCGGGACGGGGGACAGATACGCAGTATTTT. Its translation: CATSSPLPGRGTDTQYF.

The V and J genes are TRBV7-2 and TRBJ1-5; 9 positions agree with TRBD1. The germline CDR1 and CDR2 sequences are SGHTA and FQGNSA. The CDR3 covers 15 residues. V was pared by 7 bases and J by 4 bases, with 8 bases of the junction left unmatched. The CDR3 DNA reads as TGTGCCAGCAACTTGGACAGGGGAGGGAATCAGCCCCAGCATTTT. Residues: CASNLDRGGNQPQHF.

This clonotype was recorded a few times. The V call is TRBV9, the J call TRBJ2-3; D might be TRBD2 (5 bases). In germline, CDR1 is SGDLS, CDR2 YYNGEE. Trimming left V 4 bases short and J 1 base short, with 13 bases between. The CDR3 consists of 15 residues. CDR3 DNA sequence: TGTGCCAGCAGCCCATCGGATAGCGGCACAGATACGCAGTATTTT. Protein sequence: CASSPSDSGTDTQYF.